This TCR beta chain was found in a study of T-cell reconstitution after alpha-beta-depleted transplantation in children. Points from the study as a whole: Several hundred graft clones that had expanded were reportedly the source of alpha-beta T cells about two months after transplant.

Preparation of the TCRbeta library was carried out with unique molecular identifiers. A single record per CDR3 protein comes from TCRdb applying MiXCR to the PCR reads. This table holds 480,000 or so distinct CDR3 sequences, roughly a tenth found once. Germline lookup yields CDR1 SGHRS and CDR2 YFSETQ. There are 15 residues in the CDR3. This clonotype showed up many times. Antigen unknown. A read error may produce the germline difference seen at one junction end. The source was PBMCs, collected before TCRalphabeta/CD19-depleted stem cell transplant. The genes are TRBV5-1 and TRBJ2-2; 8 bases match TRBD1. The origin of this receptor is a child aged 2 to 10 with inherited bone marrow failure, due to receive a stem cell transplant. CDR3 sequence: CASSFTGGNTGELFF. CDR3 bases: TGTGCCAGCAGCTTTACAGGGGGGAACACCGGGGAGCTGTTTTTT.